This T cell receptor beta chain stems from a study of shared clonotypes between healthy human individuals. Method: immunoSEQ multiplex PCR; TCRdb's copy keeps in-frame clones and lacks some. This sample has roughly 2.1 million clones; about 93% occur once, and the top ten carry more than 1.5%. Notes on this clone: Antigen unknown.

Findings and caveats of the study: An anticipated effect of sequencing depth on clonotype sharing among donors was recognized. Sampling covered blood only; tissue repertoires likely differ. What naive subsets generally showed was a larger estimated richness than memory subsets showed.

CD8 cells classed as naive were CD45RO-negative and positively selected for CCR7, excluding terminally differentiated effector memory CD45RA+ cells. This sequence was found in a man aged 18 to 29 in good health. Some clones in this sample may be carry-over from other donors' samples. Source material: naive CD8+ T cells from PBMCs.

For the CDR3, the DNA is TGTGCCAGCAGCGCCCCCGGGACAGGAACTAATGAAAAACTGTTTTTT. It is translated as CASSAPGTGTNEKLFF. The gene calls are TRBV7-9 and TRBJ1-4; TRBD1 agrees at 8 bases. The CDR3 totals 16 residues. Germline V gene lookup returns CDR1 SEHNR and CDR2 FQNEAQ (reference sequence). The V and J ends lost 5 bases and 1 base, in that order; junction bases with no gene match: 6.